The following is a T cell receptor beta chain sequence with its context. For the second PCR, which ran for about 6 to 11 cycles, a sample-barcoded 5' primer and a J-beta primer mix were used. In TCRdb, the 5' RACE reads were re-called with MiXCR into one record per CDR3 protein. The repertoire holds 1,500,000 or so distinct CDR3 sequences, with roughly 60% as singletons. V dropped 3 bases and J dropped 5 bases, with 11 bases sitting between them. Germline lookup yields CDR1 MNHNS and CDR2 SASEGT. The CDR3 contains 14 residues. The sample originates from a study of blood T cells in healthy people across ages.

V is TRBV6-1 and J is TRBJ2-1, with D unclear. The sequence derives from a man aged 18 to 35 in good health. The sample taken for sequencing was blood. The CDR3 coding sequence is TGTGCCAGCAGTGAGGGATCCGCGCACAATGAGCAGTTCTTC. Translation: CASSEGSAHNEQFF.